These T cell receptor beta chains were read from a single sample in a study of CD8+ T cells in alopecia areata. The protocol was immunoSEQ multiplex PCR, while the TCRdb copy is restricted to in-frame clones and leaves out a portion. The sample holds 150,000 to 200,000 clones; 45% to 65% are singletons and the top ten take approximately 3.4%. The source material was CD4+ T cells sorted from blood, sampled at week 4, from a patient treated with tofacitinib. The receptors derive from a human donor with alopecia areata. The CDR3 runs from the conserved cysteine through the conserved F or W. D genes are given only for firm matches. Clone size is given for some rows only: seen once, a few or many times, or a class if the clone is expanded.

abundance,v_gene,j_gene,d_gene,CDR3nt,CDR3aa
NA,TRBV28,TRBJ1-1,NA,TGTGCCAGCAGTTTGTTAAACACTGAAGCTTTCTTT,CASSLLNTEAFF
NA,TRBV5-1,TRBJ2-7,TRBD1,TGCGCCAGCAGCGCACCCGGACAGGGTACTAACGAGCAGTACTTC,CASSAPGQGTNEQYF
NA,TRBV28,TRBJ2-1,TRBD1,TGTGCCAGCAGTTTAGGGACAGGGGGCGCGCATGAGCAGTTCTTC,CASSLGTGGAHEQFF
NA,TRBV5-1,TRBJ2-3,NA,TGCGCCAGCAGCTCCGGTGGGGGGGATACGCAGTATTTT,CASSSGGGDTQYF
NA,TRBV18,TRBJ2-7,NA,TGTGCCAGCTCACCTTCTAGAGATTTCTACGAGCAGTACTTC,CASSPSRDFYEQYF
NA,TRBV7-2,TRBJ1-1,NA,TGTGCCAGCAGCTTTACAGGCCTGAACACTGAAGCTTTCTTT,CASSFTGLNTEAFF
NA,TRBV12-5,TRBJ1-2,NA,TGTGCTAGTGGTCTGGTTCGGGGGGGAGTCTATGGCTACACCTTC,CASGLVRGGVYGYTF
NA,TRBV15,TRBJ2-5,NA,TGTGCCACCAGCTCTCGAAATCAAGAGACCCAGTACTTC,CATSSRNQETQYF
few,TRBV11-2,TRBJ2-1,TRBD2,TGTGCCAGCAGCTTCACTAGCGGGGGGGCGAATGAGCAGTTCTTC,CASSFTSGGANEQFF
NA,TRBV5-1,TRBJ1-5,TRBD1,TGCGCCAGCAGCTTCACAGGGGACGGCAATCAGCCCCAGCATTTT,CASSFTGDGNQPQHF
NA,TRBV19,TRBJ2-3,NA,TGTGCCAGCTCCTCCGGGACATCTAGCACAGATACGCAGTATTTT,CASSSGTSSTDTQYF
NA,TRBV4-1,TRBJ2-7,NA,TGCGCCAGCAGCCCGAGGACAGTTTCCTACGAGCAGTACTTC,CASSPRTVSYEQYF
NA,TRBV7-2,TRBJ1-2,TRBD1,TGTGCCAGCAGCCTGCCAATCGTGGGGTGGGGACAGGAAAAGGGCTACACCTTC,CASSLPIVGWGQEKGYTF
NA,TRBV5-1,TRBJ2-1,NA,TGCGCCAGCAGCCCGGGCCTTCGCTCCTACAATGAGCAGTTCTTC,CASSPGLRSYNEQFF
NA,TRBV18,TRBJ2-7,TRBD1,TGTGCCAGCTCACCACAACAGGGGTCCTACGAGCAGTACTTC,CASSPQQGSYEQYF
few,TRBV7-2,TRBJ1-2,NA,TGTGCCAGCAGCTTCCCCGGGGTGAATGGCTACACCTTC,CASSFPGVNGYTF
NA,TRBV9,TRBJ2-5,TRBD2,TGTGCCAGCAGCGGGGGACTAGCGGTTAAAGAGACCCAGTACTTC,CASSGGLAVKETQYF
NA,TRBV11-2,TRBJ1-1,NA,TGTGCCAGCAGCCGGGGGTCCATATTGAACACTGAAGCTTTCTTT,CASSRGSILNTEAFF
NA,TRBV6-5,TRBJ2-7,NA,TGTGCCAGCAGTTACTCGGGGAACTCCTACGAGCAGTACTTC,CASSYSGNSYEQYF
once,TRBV5-1,TRBJ2-5,NA,TGCGCCAGCAGCTTGGCAGGGCAGACCCAGTACTTC,CASSLAGQTQYF
NA,TRBV5-4,TRBJ1-1,TRBD1,TGTGCCGGGACTGACAGGGGTGTGAACACTGAAGCTTTCTTT,CAGTDRGVNTEAFF
NA,TRBV29-1,TRBJ2-7,NA,TGCAGCGTTGAGGACAGCGGACACGAGCAGTACTTC,CSVEDSGHEQYF
NA,TRBV30,TRBJ2-3,NA,TGTGCCTGGACGGCCCACGGCACAGATACGCAGTATTTT,CAWTAHGTDTQYF
NA,TRBV30,TRBJ1-1,NA,TGTGCCTGGAGTGGGCAATCGGGATGGTACACTGAAGCTTTCTTT,CAWSGQSGWYTEAFF
once,TRBV29-1,TRBJ2-7,TRBD1,TGCAGCGTCATGACAGGGTTTACATACGAGCAGTACTTC,CSVMTGFTYEQYF
NA,TRBV5-1,TRBJ1-2,TRBD1,TGCGCCAGCAGCCTGGACAGGGCAGCACGAGGGCCCTATGGCTACACCTTC,CASSLDRAARGPYGYTF
few,TRBV13,TRBJ2-6,NA,TGTGCCAGCAGCTTTACTACTGGGGCCAACGTCCTGACTTTC,CASSFTTGANVLTF